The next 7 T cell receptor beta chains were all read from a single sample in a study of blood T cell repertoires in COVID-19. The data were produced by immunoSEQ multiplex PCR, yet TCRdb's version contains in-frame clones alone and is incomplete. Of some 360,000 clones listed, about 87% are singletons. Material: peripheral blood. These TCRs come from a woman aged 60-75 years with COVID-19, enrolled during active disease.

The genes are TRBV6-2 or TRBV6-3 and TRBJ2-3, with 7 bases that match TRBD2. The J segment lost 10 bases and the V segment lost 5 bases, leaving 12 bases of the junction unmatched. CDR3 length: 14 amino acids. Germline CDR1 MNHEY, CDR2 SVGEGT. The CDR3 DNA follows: TGTGCCAGCAGTAGCGGGGCCAACCGCCCGTCGCAGTATTTT. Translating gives CASSSGANRPSQYF.

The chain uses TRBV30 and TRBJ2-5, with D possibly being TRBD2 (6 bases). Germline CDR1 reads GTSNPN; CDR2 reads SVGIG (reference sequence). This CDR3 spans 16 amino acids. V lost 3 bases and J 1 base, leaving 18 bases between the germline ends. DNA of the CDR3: TGTGCCTGGAGCAATCGGGACTGGAGGGGCCAAGAGACCCAGTACTTC. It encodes CAWSNRDWRGQETQYF.

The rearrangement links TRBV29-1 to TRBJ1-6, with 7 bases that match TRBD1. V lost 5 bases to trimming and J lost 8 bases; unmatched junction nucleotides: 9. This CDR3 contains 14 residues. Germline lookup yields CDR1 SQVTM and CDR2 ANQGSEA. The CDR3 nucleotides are TGCAGCGTTCAGGACAGGAGCAGGGATTCACCCCTCCACTTT. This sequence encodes CSVQDRSRDSPLHF. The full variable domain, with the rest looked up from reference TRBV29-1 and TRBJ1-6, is SAVISQKPSRDICQRGTSLTIQCQVDSQVTMMFWYRQQPGQSLTLIATANQGSEATYESGFVIDKFPISRPNLTFSTLTVSNMSPEDSSIYLCSVQDRSRDSPLHFGNGTRLTVT.

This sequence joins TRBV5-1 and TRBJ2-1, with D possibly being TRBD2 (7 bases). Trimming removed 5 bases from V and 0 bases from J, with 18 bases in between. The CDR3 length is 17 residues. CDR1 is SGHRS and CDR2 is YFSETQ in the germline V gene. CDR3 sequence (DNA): TGCGCCAGCAGTCAGGGGTGGGGAGGGAGCTCCTACAATGAGCAGTTCTTC. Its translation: CASSQGWGGSSYNEQFF. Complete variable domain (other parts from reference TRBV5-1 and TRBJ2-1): KAGVTQTPRYLIKTRGQQVTLSCSPISGHRSVSWYQQTPGQGLQFLFEYFSETQRNKGNFPGRFSGRQFSNSRSEMNVSTLELGDSALYLCASSQGWGGSSYNEQFFGPGTRLTVL.

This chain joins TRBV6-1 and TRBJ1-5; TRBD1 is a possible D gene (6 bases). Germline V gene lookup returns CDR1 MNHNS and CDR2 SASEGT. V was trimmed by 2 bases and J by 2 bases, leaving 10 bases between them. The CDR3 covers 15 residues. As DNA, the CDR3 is TGTGCCAGCAGTGAACAACAGGGCGGCAATCAGCCCCAGCATTTT. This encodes CASSEQQGGNQPQHF.

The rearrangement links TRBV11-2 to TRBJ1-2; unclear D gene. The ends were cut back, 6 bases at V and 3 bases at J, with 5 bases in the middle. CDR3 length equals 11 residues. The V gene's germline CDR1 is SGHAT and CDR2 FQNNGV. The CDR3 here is CASSRDYGYTF. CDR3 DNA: TGTGCCAGCAGTCGAGACTATGGCTACACCTTC.

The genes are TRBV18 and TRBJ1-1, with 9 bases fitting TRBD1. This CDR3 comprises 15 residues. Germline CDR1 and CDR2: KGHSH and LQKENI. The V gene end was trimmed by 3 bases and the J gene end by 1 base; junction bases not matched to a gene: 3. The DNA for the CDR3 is TGTGCCAGCTCACCGGGGACAGGGAGGAACACTGAAGCTTTCTTT. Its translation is CASSPGTGRNTEAFF.